A selection of T cell receptor beta chains follows, all from one sample in a study of blood T cell repertoires in COVID-19. Only in-frame clones appear in the TCRdb table, and some are missing; sequencing was by immunoSEQ multiplex PCR. Among over 200,000 clones listed, roughly 89% were seen once. Sequenced: PBMCs or T cells enriched from blood (not recorded which). These receptors came from a woman aged 30 to 39 with acute COVID-19. Both conserved end residues are part of each CDR3. The order of the fields is V gene, CDR3 length, CDR3 protein.

V gene: TRBV11-2
CDR3 length: 15
CDR3 protein: CASSARDRGGQPQHF

V gene: TRBV7-2
CDR3 length: 15
CDR3 protein: CASSTESGTYNEQFF

V gene: TRBV6-5
CDR3 length: 14
CDR3 protein: CASSYVGSYNEQFF

V gene: TRBV5-4
CDR3 length: 18
CDR3 protein: CASSRNRGGTSAGNTIYF

V gene: TRBV13
CDR3 length: 17
CDR3 protein: CASSPGNPSGVIYEQYF

V gene: TRBV5-1
CDR3 length: 15
CDR3 protein: CASSPGGTGNTEAFF

V gene: TRBV6-2/TRBV6-3
CDR3 length: 12
CDR3 protein: CASSLRLAEAFF

V gene: TRBV28
CDR3 length: 16
CDR3 protein: CASSSPGGEPTGELFF

V gene: TRBV19
CDR3 length: 12
CDR3 protein: CASSIRDGGLHF

V gene: TRBV15
CDR3 length: 15
CDR3 protein: CATSRDLETKNIQYF

V gene: TRBV7-2
CDR3 length: 14
CDR3 protein: CASSLEGGYQPQHF

V gene: TRBV11-1
CDR3 length: 11
CDR3 protein: CASSPRDTQYF

V gene: TRBV4-1
CDR3 length: 16
CDR3 protein: CASSQDPGVSGNTIYF

V gene: TRBV13
CDR3 length: 12
CDR3 protein: CASSTRGSEAFF

V gene: TRBV7-2
CDR3 length: 16
CDR3 protein: CASSLDASGSYNEQFF

V gene: TRBV5-1
CDR3 length: 15
CDR3 protein: CASSPNTGPGNTIYF

V gene: TRBV4-1
CDR3 length: 17
CDR3 protein: CASSQGPPRESTDTQYF

V gene: TRBV9
CDR3 length: 13
CDR3 protein: CASSGHRGGGYTF

V gene: TRBV15
CDR3 length: 16
CDR3 protein: CATSRDSGGTPYEQYF

V gene: TRBV10-1
CDR3 length: 14
CDR3 protein: CASRMQQGSGELFF

V gene: TRBV28
CDR3 length: 14
CDR3 protein: CASSPAGLSYGYTF

V gene: TRBV5-1
CDR3 length: 14
CDR3 protein: CASSLWDSPYGYTF

V gene: TRBV14
CDR3 length: 15
CDR3 protein: CASRRTGSSYNEQFF

V gene: TRBV25-1
CDR3 length: 14
CDR3 protein: CASSGDGRRTEAFF

V gene: TRBV19
CDR3 length: 14
CDR3 protein: CASRPRGGNTEAFF

V gene: TRBV4-1
CDR3 length: 14
CDR3 protein: CASSQFRGGNTIYF

V gene: TRBV18
CDR3 length: 17
CDR3 protein: CASSPYPRGFFAGELFF

V gene: TRBV7-2
CDR3 length: 15
CDR3 protein: CASSREGVVRIEQYF

V gene: TRBV9
CDR3 length: 13
CDR3 protein: CASSRLSTDTQYF

V gene: TRBV5-1
CDR3 length: 15
CDR3 protein: CASSSAAGGGTEAFF

V gene: TRBV21-1
CDR3 length: 15
CDR3 protein: CASSPQGRGNQPQHF

V gene: TRBV7-3
CDR3 length: 14
CDR3 protein: CASSSTGVNSPLHF

V gene: TRBV7-2
CDR3 length: 12
CDR3 protein: CASSLEGHGYTF

V gene: TRBV5-1
CDR3 length: 15
CDR3 protein: CASSSETGSNSPLHF

V gene: TRBV19
CDR3 length: 14
CDR3 protein: CASRGTGAGDTQYF

V gene: TRBV5-1
CDR3 length: 19
CDR3 protein: CASSFTDRESDTFGNTIYF

V gene: TRBV5-4
CDR3 length: 14
CDR3 protein: CASSLAQVTGELFF

V gene: TRBV9
CDR3 length: 14
CDR3 protein: CASSPRQGYHEQYF

V gene: TRBV11-3
CDR3 length: 14
CDR3 protein: CASSLDRRGSEQFF

V gene: TRBV5-1
CDR3 length: 14
CDR3 protein: CASSLQVDDYGYTF

V gene: TRBV2
CDR3 length: 15
CDR3 protein: CASSEGPGPNYGYTF

V gene: TRBV28
CDR3 length: 17
CDR3 protein: CASSLYLMTAADQPQHF

V gene: TRBV7-2
CDR3 length: 15
CDR3 protein: CASSSTILSTDTQYF

V gene: TRBV14
CDR3 length: 15
CDR3 protein: CASSQDLREGREQYF

V gene: TRBV15
CDR3 length: 19
CDR3 protein: CATSSSGTGPKIPSYEQYF

V gene: TRBV9
CDR3 length: 15
CDR3 protein: CASSTGQGDGSPLHF

V gene: TRBV2
CDR3 length: 15
CDR3 protein: CASRRGQGANYGYTF

V gene: TRBV7-2
CDR3 length: 17
CDR3 protein: CASSLGAAREGNTEAFF

V gene: TRBV2
CDR3 length: 14
CDR3 protein: CASGTGTGMETQYF

V gene: TRBV7-6
CDR3 length: 17
CDR3 protein: CASSLGGVGGTNTEAFF

V gene: TRBV30
CDR3 length: 15
CDR3 protein: CAWNAGGSENEKLFF

V gene: TRBV3-1/TRBV3-2
CDR3 length: 13
CDR3 protein: CASSPGTAFGYTF